This section outlines one TCR beta chain sequence together with its context. This CDR3 is 16 amino acids long. Trimming stripped 1 base from V and 7 bases from J, with 17 bases between. Germline V gene sequence: CDR1 SGHDN, CDR2 FVKESK. In the PCR, 60 Vbeta and 13 Jbeta primers were used. Measured with immunoSEQ multiplex PCR; TCRdb has only the in-frame clones, and not every one. The table lists 150,000 to 200,000 clones, approximately 80% of them singletons, with about an eighth in the top ten. This record belongs to a study of cytomegalovirus exposure and HLA in healthy donors. The clonotype was recovered from a woman aged 40 to 49 in good health and CMV-seronegative. Sequenced input: PBMCs. The chain is built from TRBV14 and TRBJ2-1, with D tentatively TRBD2 (6 bases). As DNA, the CDR3 is TGTGCCAGCAGCCAAGTCTTCGGGACTCTTCGAAATGAGCAGTTCTTC. This translates into CASSQVFGTLRNEQFF.